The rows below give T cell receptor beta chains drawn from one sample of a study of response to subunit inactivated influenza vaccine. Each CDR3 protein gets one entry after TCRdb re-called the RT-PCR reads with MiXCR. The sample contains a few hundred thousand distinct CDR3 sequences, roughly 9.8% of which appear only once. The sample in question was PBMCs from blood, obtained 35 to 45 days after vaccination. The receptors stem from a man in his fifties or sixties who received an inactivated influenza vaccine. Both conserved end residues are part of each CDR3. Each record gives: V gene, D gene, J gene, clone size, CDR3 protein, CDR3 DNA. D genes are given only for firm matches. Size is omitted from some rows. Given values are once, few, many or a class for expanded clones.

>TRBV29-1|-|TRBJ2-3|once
CSVRSVADTQYF
TGCAGCGTTCGAAGCGTAGCAGATACGCAGTATTTT
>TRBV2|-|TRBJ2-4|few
CASSAAGRVQNIQYF
TGTGCCAGCAGTGCGGCGGGTAGAGTCCAAAACATTCAGTACTTC
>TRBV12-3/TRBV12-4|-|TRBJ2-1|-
CASSLLAGNEQFF
TGTGCCAGCAGTTTACTGGCGGGGAATGAGCAGTTCTTC
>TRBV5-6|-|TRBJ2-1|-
CASSPTGLYNEQFF
TGTGCCAGCAGCCCGACGGGACTGTACAATGAGCAGTTCTTC
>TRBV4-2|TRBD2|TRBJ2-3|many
CASSDRLADFTDTQYF
TGTGCCAGCAGCGACCGACTAGCGGACTTCACAGATACGCAGTATTTT
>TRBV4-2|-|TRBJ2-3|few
CASSQDPSTDTQYF
TGTGCCAGCAGCCAAGATCCGAGCACAGATACGCAGTATTTT
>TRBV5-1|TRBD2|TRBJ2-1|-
CASSGGLAGTYNEQFF
TGCGCCAGCAGCGGGGGACTAGCGGGAACCTACAATGAGCAGTTCTTC
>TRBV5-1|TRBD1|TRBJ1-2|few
CASSLHPGRTGRYGYTF
TGCGCCAGCAGCTTGCACCCCGGACGGACAGGGCGGTATGGCTACACCTTC
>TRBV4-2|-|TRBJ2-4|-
CASSTGPSSSSIQYF
TGTGCCAGCAGCACCGGACCCAGCTCGTCTTCCATTCAGTACTTC
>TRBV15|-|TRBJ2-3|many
CATSRDRGPDTQYF
TGTGCCACCAGCAGAGATCGAGGACCAGATACGCAGTATTTT
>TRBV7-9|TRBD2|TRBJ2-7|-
CASSVTSGRTEQYF
TGTGCCAGCAGCGTGACTAGCGGGAGAACCGAGCAGTACTTC
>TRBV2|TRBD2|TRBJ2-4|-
CASSAQAGGIKNIQYF
TGTGCCAGCAGTGCCCAAGCGGGGGGGATCAAAAACATTCAGTACTTC
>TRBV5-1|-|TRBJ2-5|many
CASSLVGRMSGETQYF
TGCGCCAGCAGCTTGGTGGGCAGAATGTCCGGAGAGACCCAGTACTTC
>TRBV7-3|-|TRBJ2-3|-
CASSFFGTPTDTQYF
TGTGCCAGCAGCTTCTTCGGGACGCCCACAGATACGCAGTATTTT
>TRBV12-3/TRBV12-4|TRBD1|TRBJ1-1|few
CASSPTQGATEAFF
TGTGCCAGCAGTCCAACTCAGGGGGCAACTGAAGCTTTCTTT
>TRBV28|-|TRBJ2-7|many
CASSSSDTYEQYF
TGTGCCAGCAGTTCATCAGATACCTACGAGCAGTACTTC
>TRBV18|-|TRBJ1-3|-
CASSPTGETFSGNTIYF
TGTGCCAGCTCACCCACAGGAGAGACTTTCTCTGGAAACACCATATATTTT
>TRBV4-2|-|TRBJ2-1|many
CASSSQLAGNEQFF
TGTGCCAGCAGCTCGCAATTAGCAGGCAATGAGCAGTTCTTC
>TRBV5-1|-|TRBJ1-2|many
CASSLDVRRPYGYTF
TGCGCCAGCAGCTTGGATGTCCGAAGACCCTATGGCTACACCTTC
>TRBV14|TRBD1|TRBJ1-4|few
CASSQHRGPNEKLFF
TGTGCCAGCAGCCAACACAGGGGGCCTAATGAAAAACTGTTTTTT
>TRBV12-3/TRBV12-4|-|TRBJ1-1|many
CASSYRVGNTEAFF
TGTGCCAGCAGTTACAGGGTCGGGAACACTGAAGCTTTCTTT
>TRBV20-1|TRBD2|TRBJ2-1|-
CSARPTSGPSRDEQFF
TGCAGTGCTAGGCCGACTAGCGGGCCCTCAAGGGATGAGCAGTTCTTC
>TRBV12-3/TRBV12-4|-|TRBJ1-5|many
CASSFRANQPQHF
TGTGCCAGCAGTTTCCGAGCTAATCAGCCCCAGCATTTT